Each of the 17 T cell receptor beta chains below was sequenced from the same sample in a study of T cell responses to AZD1222 COVID-19 vaccine. TCRdb's table, derived via immunoSEQ multiplex PCR, lists solely in-frame clones and lacks some. Of about 260,000 clones in the sample, 85% to 95% were seen once. The source was peripheral blood, collected on day 0 of AZD1222 vaccination. These receptors were taken from an adult in good health.

In this sample, this clone turned up a few times. CDR3 sequence: CASAPSAGEQFF. In nucleotides, the CDR3 is TGCGCCAGTGCGCCGAGCGCTGGTGAGCAGTTCTTC. The V and J genes are TRBV10-2 and TRBJ2-1; D remains ambiguous. Germline V lookup: CDR1 WSHSY, CDR2 SAAADI. The CDR3 has 12 amino acids. Trimming pared 9 bases from V and 9 bases from J, leaving 15 bases between.

V and J are TRBV19 and TRBJ1-5; possible D gene TRBD1, 5 bases. CDR3 length: 15 residues. Trimming cost V 4 bases and J 0 bases, with 10 bases left between them. Germline V gene sequence: CDR1 LNHDA, CDR2 SQIVND (reference sequence). CDR3 sequence: CASSRTPYSNQPQHF. The CDR3 DNA reads as TGTGCCAGTAGTAGGACACCTTATAGCAATCAGCCCCAGCATTTT.

DNA of the CDR3: TGTGCCAGCAGCTTCATTTACAGGGTAAGTTGTACTGAAGCTTTCTTT. Its protein is CASSFIYRVSCTEAFF. The V and J genes are TRBV11-3 and TRBJ1-1; D possibly corresponds to TRBD1 (6 bases). The V gene lost 3 bases and the J gene lost 5 bases, with 19 bases spanning the gap. This CDR3 spans 16 amino acids. Germline values: CDR1 SGHNT, CDR2 YENEEA.

The chain couples TRBV15 to TRBJ1-5; TRBD1 is a possible D gene (6 bases). Germline V gene data show CDR1 as LNHNV and CDR2 as YYDKDF (reference sequence). Deletions cut 0 bases from V and 7 bases from J, with 10 bases between. This CDR3 comprises 14 residues. CDR3 nucleotide sequence: TGTGCCACCAGCAGAGATGGGGGGCGACAGCCCCAGCATTTT. Translated: CATSRDGGRQPQHF.

This chain connects TRBV18 to TRBJ2-6, with D tentatively TRBD1 or TRBD2 (5 bases each). The CDR3 loop spans 18 amino acids. Germline values: CDR1 KGHSH, CDR2 LQKENI. Trimming removed 3 bases from V and 0 bases from J, with 15 bases in between. The CDR3 coding sequence is TGTGCCAGCTCACCCAGGGCAGGACTTTTCTCTGGGGCCAACGTCCTGACTTTC. Its translation is CASSPRAGLFSGANVLTF.

The table lists this clone with a count of one. The chain links TRBV29-1 to TRBJ2-7, with 9 nucleotides matching TRBD1. The CDR3 consists of 12 residues. Germline CDR1 SQVTM, CDR2 ANQGSEA. Trimming at V came to 3 bases and at J to 5 bases, leaving 2 bases not matched to a gene. The CDR3, as DNA: TGCAGCGTTGAGGACAGGGGACACGAGCAGTACTTC. Its translation is CSVEDRGHEQYF.

The V gene is TRBV5-1, the J gene TRBJ2-1; TRBD2 agrees at 11 bases. V was pared by 0 bases and J by 3 bases, with 5 bases of the junction left unmatched. This CDR3 is 17 amino acids long. Germline CDR1 and CDR2: SGHRS and YFSETQ. CDR3 sequence: CASSLGGTSGFYNEQFF. The DNA of the CDR3 is TGCGCCAGCAGCTTGGGTGGGACTAGCGGATTCTACAATGAGCAGTTCTTC. The full variable domain, in which reference TRBV5-1 and TRBJ2-1 provide the parts outside the CDR3, is KAGVTQTPRYLIKTRGQQVTLSCSPISGHRSVSWYQQTPGQGLQFLFEYFSETQRNKGNFPGRFSGRQFSNSRSEMNVSTLELGDSALYLCASSLGGTSGFYNEQFFGPGTRLTVL.

This chain links TRBV7-2 with TRBJ1-2; maybe TRBD1 (5 bases). The CDR3 contains 15 residues. The germline V and J ends were trimmed by 7 bases and 3 bases, with 18 bases remaining between them. From germline, CDR1 is SGHTA and CDR2 FQGNSA. The CDR3 DNA follows: TGTGCCAGCACCCCCTCGTGGGGCGACGACTATGGCTACACCTTC. Its protein product is CASTPSWGDDYGYTF.

This clone was detected once. The chain combines TRBV4-1 with TRBJ2-7, with a tentative D call TRBD1 (5 bases). From germline, CDR1 is MGHRA and CDR2 YSYEKL. The length of the CDR3 is 12 residues. V lost 5 bases and J 7 bases, leaving 12 bases between the germline ends. CDR3 coding DNA: TGCGCCAGCAGCTACAGGTCTCGGGAGCAGTACTTC. Residues: CASSYRSREQYF.

The genes are TRBV30 and TRBJ1-2, with a possible D match to TRBD1 (5 bases). Trimming shortened V by 4 bases and J by 7 bases, and 28 bases separated the two germline ends. The germline CDR1 and CDR2 sequences are GTSNPN and SVGIG (reference sequence). This CDR3 contains 17 residues. The CDR3, as DNA: TGTGCCTGGAAGGCTCCCGGAGCAGGGATATCCTCGGGTGGCTACACCTTC. This codes for CAWKAPGAGISSGGYTF.

The chain combines TRBV28 with TRBJ2-3; TRBD2 matches 9 bases. The CDR3 contains 14 residues. The germline V gene encodes CDR1 MDHEN and CDR2 SYDVKM. The V and J ends lost 8 bases and 2 bases, in that order; junction bases with no gene match: 5. This chain's CDR3 is CASARLADTDTQYF. The CDR3 nucleotides are TGTGCCAGCGCCAGACTAGCGGACACAGATACGCAGTATTTT. The whole variable domain, remainder taken from reference TRBV28 and TRBJ2-3, is DVKVTQSSRYLVKRTGEKVFLECVQDMDHENMFWYRQDPGLGLRLIYFSYDVKMKEKGDIPEGYSVSREKKERFSLILESASTNQTSMYLCASARLADTDTQYFGPGTRLTVL.

DNA of the CDR3: TGCGCCAGCAGCCTACAGACAGTCGCGGGCACTGAAGCTTTCTTT. It is translated as CASSLQTVAGTEAFF. The chain recombines TRBV5-1 with TRBJ1-1; possible D gene TRBD1, 5 bases. The CDR3 sequence is 15 residues long. CDR1 SGHRS and CDR2 YFSETQ come from the germline V gene. V was cut by 4 bases and J by 4 bases, with 17 bases left in between.

This chain links TRBV11-2 with TRBJ2-2, with 7 bases matching TRBD2. Looked up from germline, CDR1 is SGHAT and CDR2 is FQNNGV. The CDR3 is made up of 17 amino acids. J lost 0 bases, V lost 5 bases, and 9 bases had no gene match. CDR3 nucleotide sequence: TGTGCCAGCAGCCCCCGGCCTAGCGGCGCGAACACCGGGGAGCTGTTTTTT. It is translated as CASSPRPSGANTGELFF.

V and J are TRBV15 and TRBJ1-5; TRBD1 is a possible D gene (5 bases). The V and J ends lost 3 bases and 2 bases respectively, with 14 bases between them. Per the germline V gene, CDR1 is LNHNV and CDR2 is YYDKDF (reference sequence). This CDR3 region has 16 residues. DNA of the CDR3: TGTGCCACCAGCAGTGACAGATTGTTTGGCAATCAGCCCCAGCATTTT. Its protein product is CATSSDRLFGNQPQHF.

The rearrangement joins TRBV19 to TRBJ1-2, with 8 bases aligning to TRBD1. CDR3 size: 14 residues. Germline V gene data show CDR1 as LNHDA and CDR2 as SQIVND (reference sequence). The ends lost 3 bases at V and 5 bases at J; junction bases unmatched: 5. CDR3 protein: CASSIDRGYYGYTF. CDR3 in DNA: TGTGCCAGTAGTATTGACAGGGGATATTATGGCTACACCTTC.

The chain combines TRBV4-2 with TRBJ2-2; tentatively, D is TRBD2 (5 bases). V dropped 2 bases and J dropped 4 bases, with 11 bases sitting between them. Germline CDR1 reads LGHNA; CDR2 reads YNFKEQ. The CDR3 extends over 15 amino acids. This CDR3 reads CASSQTRGLTGELFF. The CDR3 DNA is TGTGCCAGCAGCCAAACAAGAGGGCTCACCGGGGAGCTGTTTTTT.

V and J are TRBV5-6 and TRBJ1-6; D remains unclear. The germline CDR1 and CDR2 sequences are SGHDT and YYEEEE. V lost 0 bases and J 0 bases, leaving 10 bases between the germline ends. The CDR3 runs to 17 residues. The CDR3 DNA reads as TGTGCCAGCAGCTTGGCCGGGGTTCGCTCCTATAATTCACCCCTCCACTTT. Its protein is CASSLAGVRSYNSPLHF.